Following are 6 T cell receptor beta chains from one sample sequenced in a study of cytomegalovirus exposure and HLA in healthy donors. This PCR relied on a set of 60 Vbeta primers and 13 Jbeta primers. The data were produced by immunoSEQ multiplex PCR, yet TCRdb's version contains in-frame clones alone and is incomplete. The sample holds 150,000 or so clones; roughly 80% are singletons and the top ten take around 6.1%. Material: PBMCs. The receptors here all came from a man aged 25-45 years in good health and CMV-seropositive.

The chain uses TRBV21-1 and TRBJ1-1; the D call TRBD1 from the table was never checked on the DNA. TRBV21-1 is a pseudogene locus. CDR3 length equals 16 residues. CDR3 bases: TGTGCCAGCAGCAGTCGACAGGGGTTAAAGAACACTGAAGCTTTCTTT. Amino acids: CASSSRQGLKNTEAFF.

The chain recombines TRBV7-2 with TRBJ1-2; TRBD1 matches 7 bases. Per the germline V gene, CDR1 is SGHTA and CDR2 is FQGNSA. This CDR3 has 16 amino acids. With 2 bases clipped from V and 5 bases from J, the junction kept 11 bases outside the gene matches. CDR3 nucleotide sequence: TGTGCCAGCAGCTTAACACGGGACAGCCGTACTTATGGCTACACCTTC. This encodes CASSLTRDSRTYGYTF.

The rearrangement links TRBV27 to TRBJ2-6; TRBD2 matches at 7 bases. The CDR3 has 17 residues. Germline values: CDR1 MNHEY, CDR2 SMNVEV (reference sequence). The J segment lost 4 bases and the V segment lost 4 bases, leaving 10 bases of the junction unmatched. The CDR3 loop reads CASSSPRGGQGANVLTF. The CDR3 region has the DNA TGTGCCAGCAGTTCCCCCCGGGGAGGGCAAGGGGCCAACGTCCTGACTTTC. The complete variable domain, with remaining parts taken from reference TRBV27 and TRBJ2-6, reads EAQVTQNPRYLITVTGKKLTVTCSQNMNHEYMSWYRQDPGLGLRQIYYSMNVEVTDKGDVPEGYKVSRKEKRNFPLILESPSPNQTSLYFCASSSPRGGQGANVLTFGAGSRLTVL.

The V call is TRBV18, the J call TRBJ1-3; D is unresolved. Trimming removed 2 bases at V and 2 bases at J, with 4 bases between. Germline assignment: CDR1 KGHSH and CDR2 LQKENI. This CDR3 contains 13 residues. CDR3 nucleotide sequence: TGTGCCAGCTCACCAGGGCCTGGAAACACCATATATTTT. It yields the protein CASSPGPGNTIYF.

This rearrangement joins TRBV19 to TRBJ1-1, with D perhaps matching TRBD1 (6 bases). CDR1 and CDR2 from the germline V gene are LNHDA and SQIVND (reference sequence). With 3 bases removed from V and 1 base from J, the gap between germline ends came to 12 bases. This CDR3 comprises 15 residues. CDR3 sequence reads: CASSILQGWNTEAFF. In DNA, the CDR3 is TGTGCCAGTAGTATTCTACAGGGTTGGAACACTGAAGCTTTCTTT.

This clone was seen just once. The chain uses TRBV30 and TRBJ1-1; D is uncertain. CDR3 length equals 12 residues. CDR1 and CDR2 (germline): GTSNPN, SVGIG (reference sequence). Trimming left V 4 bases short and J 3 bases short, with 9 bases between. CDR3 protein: CAWNGEDTEAFF. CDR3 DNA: TGTGCCTGGAATGGGGAGGACACTGAAGCTTTCTTT.